This TCR beta chain was sequenced in a study of CD8 T cells in ankylosing spondylitis. Study-level points and caveats: Seemingly distinctive of ankylosing spondylitis blood was a TCR beta motif formed by eight highly homologous variants.

Researchers built TCR beta libraries using quantitative 5'-RACE with molecular barcodes. TCRdb re-analysed the 5' RACE reads in MiXCR, keeping a single row per CDR3 protein. The table has fewer than 500,000 distinct CDR3 sequences, roughly 26% seen once; the top ten hold 0.85% to 1%. Note on this clonotype: What it binds is unknown.

The sample consisted of blood, either unsorted or a sorted T cell fraction (not recorded which). The source of this sequence is a male donor with ankylosing spondylitis.

CDR3 sequence: CASSGPGGAEAFF. The CDR3 nucleotides are TGTGCCAGCAGTGGTCCAGGCGGGGCTGAAGCTTTCTTT. V is TRBV2 and J is TRBJ1-1; D is unclear. The CDR3 has 13 residues. In germline, CDR1 is SNHLY, CDR2 FYNNEI. The V gene lost 4 bases and the J gene lost 6 bases, with 12 bases spanning the gap.